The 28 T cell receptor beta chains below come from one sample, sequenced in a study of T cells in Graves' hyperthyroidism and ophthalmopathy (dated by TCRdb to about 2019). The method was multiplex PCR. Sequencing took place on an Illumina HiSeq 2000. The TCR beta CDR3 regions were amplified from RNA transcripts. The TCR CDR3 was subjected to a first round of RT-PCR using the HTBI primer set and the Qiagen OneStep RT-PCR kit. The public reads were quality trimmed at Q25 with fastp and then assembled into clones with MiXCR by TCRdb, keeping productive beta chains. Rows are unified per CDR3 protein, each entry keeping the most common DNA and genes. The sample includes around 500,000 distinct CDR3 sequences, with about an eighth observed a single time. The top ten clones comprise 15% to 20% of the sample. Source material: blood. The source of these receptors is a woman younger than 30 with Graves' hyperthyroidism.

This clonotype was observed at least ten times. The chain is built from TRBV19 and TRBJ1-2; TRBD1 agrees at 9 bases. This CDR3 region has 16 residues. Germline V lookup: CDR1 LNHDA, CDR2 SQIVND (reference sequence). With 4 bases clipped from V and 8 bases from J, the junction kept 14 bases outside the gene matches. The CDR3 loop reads CASSNPPGTGSSGYTF. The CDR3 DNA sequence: TGTGCCAGTAGTAACCCTCCAGGGACAGGGTCGTCGGGCTACACCTTC.

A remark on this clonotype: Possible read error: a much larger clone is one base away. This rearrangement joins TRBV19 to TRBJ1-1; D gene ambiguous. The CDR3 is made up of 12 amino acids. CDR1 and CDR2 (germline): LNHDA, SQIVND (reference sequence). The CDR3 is CTSTTDGKGAFF. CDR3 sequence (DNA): TGTACCAGTACCACGGATGGAAAGGGAGCTTTCTTT.

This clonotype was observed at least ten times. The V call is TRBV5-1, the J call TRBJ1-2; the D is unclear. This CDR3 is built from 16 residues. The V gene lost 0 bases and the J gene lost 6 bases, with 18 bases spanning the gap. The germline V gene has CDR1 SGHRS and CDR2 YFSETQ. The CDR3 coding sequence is TGCGCCAGCAGCTTGGGGGGATTCTCAATAATGGATGGCTACACCTTC. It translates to CASSLGGFSIMDGYTF.

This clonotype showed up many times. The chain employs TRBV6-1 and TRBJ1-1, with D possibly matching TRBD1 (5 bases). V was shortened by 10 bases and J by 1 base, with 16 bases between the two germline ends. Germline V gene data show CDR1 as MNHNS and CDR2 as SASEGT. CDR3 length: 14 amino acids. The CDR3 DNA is TGTGCCATCCGATTGCAGGGAACGAACACTGAAGCTTTCTTT. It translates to CAIRLQGTNTEAFF.

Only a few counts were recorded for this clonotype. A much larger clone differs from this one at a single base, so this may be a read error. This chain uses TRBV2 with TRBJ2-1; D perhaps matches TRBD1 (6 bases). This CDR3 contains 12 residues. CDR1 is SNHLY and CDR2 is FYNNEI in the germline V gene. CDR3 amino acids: CASSQGYNEQLF. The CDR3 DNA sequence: TGTGCCAGCAGTCAGGGGTACAATGAGCAGCTCTTC.

The CDR3 DNA sequence: TGTGCCAGTAGTATAGGTGGAGGAACCTACAATGAGCAGTTCTTC. It is translated as CASSIGGGTYNEQFF. V is TRBV19 and J is TRBJ2-1; tentatively, D is TRBD2 (5 bases). Germline V gene data show CDR1 as LNHDA and CDR2 as SQIVND (reference sequence). Between the trimmed V and J ends, which lost 1 base and 2 bases, there was a span of 9 bases. The CDR3 is made up of 15 amino acids.

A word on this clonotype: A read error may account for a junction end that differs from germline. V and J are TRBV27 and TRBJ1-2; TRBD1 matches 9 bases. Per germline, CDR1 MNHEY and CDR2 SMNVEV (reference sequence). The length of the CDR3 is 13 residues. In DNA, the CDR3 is TGTCCCAGCAGTGCCGGGACAGGGAATGGCTACACCTTC. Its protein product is CPSSAGTGNGYTF.

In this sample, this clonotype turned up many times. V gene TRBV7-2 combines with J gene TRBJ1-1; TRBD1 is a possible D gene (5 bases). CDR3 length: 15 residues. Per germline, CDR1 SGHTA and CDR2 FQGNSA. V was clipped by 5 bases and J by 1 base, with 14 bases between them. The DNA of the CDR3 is TGTGCCAGCAGCACTCAACTAGACAGGAACACTGAAGCTTTCTTT. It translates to CASSTQLDRNTEAFF.

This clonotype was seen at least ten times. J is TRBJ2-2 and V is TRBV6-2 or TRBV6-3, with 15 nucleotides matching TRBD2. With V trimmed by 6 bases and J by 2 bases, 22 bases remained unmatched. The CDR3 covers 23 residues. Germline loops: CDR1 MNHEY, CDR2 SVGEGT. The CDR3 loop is CASRRTSGRAGGPIISNTGELFF. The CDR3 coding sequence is TGTGCCAGCAGACGGACTAGCGGGAGGGCCGGAGGGCCGATTATCTCTAACACCGGGGAGCTGTTTTTT.

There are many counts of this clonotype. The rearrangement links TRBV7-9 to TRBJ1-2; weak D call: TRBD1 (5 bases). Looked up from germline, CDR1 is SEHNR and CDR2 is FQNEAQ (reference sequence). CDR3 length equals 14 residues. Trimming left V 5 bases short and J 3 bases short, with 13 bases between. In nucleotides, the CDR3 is TGTGCCAGCAGCCAGGACAAAGGGTACTATGGCTACACCTTC. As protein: CASSQDKGYYGYTF. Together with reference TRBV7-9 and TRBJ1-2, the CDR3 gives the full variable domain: DTGVSQNPRHKITKRGQNVTFRCDPISEHNRLYWYRQTLGQGPEFLTYFQNEAQLEKSRLLSDRFSAERPKGSFSTLEIQRTEQGDSAMYLCASSQDKGYYGYTFGSGTRLTVV.

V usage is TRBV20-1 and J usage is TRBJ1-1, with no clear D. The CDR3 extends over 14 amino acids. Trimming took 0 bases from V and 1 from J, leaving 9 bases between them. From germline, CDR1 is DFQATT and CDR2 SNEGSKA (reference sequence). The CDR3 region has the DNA TGCAGTGCTAGAGATCGAAGACCGAACACTGAAGCTTTCTTT. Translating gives CSARDRRPNTEAFF.

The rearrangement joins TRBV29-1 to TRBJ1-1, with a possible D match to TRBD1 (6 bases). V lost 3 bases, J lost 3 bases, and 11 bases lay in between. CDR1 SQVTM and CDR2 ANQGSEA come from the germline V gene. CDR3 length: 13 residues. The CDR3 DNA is TGCAGCGTTGATGTACAGGGCTACACTGAAGCTTTCTTT. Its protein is CSVDVQGYTEAFF.

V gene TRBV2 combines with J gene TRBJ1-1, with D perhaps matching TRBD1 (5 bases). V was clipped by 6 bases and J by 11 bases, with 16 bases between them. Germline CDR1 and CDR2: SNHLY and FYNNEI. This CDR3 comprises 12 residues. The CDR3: CASSQDSFEAFF. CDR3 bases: TGTGCCAGCAGCCAAGACAGTTTCGAGGCTTTCTTT.

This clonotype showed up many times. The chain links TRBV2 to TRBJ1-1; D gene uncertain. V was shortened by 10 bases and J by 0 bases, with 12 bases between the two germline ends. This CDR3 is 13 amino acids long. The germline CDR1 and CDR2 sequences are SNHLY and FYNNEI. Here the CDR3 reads CATSGLLNTEAFF. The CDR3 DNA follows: TGTGCCACTTCCGGACTATTGAACACTGAAGCTTTCTTT.

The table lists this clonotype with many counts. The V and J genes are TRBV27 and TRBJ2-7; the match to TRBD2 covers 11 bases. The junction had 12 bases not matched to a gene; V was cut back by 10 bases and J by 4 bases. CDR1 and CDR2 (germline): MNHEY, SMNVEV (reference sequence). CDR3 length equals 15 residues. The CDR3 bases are TGTGCCACTGCTGGTGGGACTAGCGGAAAATACGAGCAGTACTTC. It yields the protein CATAGGTSGKYEQYF.

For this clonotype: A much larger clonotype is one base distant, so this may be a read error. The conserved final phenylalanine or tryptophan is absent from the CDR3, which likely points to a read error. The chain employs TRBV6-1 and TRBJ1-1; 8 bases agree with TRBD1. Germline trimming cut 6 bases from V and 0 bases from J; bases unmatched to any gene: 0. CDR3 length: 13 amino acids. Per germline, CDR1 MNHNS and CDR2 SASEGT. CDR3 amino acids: CASRDRVNTEAFL. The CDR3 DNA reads TGTGCCAGCAGGGACAGGGTGAACACTGAAGCTTTCCTT.

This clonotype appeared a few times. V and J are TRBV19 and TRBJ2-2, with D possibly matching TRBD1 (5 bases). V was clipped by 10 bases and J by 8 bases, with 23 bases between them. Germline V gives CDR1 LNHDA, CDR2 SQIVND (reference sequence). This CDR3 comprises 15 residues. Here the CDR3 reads CATTQGLSLVGELFF. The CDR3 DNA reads TGTGCCACCACCCAGGGATTGTCCCTTGTAGGGGAGCTGTTTTTT.

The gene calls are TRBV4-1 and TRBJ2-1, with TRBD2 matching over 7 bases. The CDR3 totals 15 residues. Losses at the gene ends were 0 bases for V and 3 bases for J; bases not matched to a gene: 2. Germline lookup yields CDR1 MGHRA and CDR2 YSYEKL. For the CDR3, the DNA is TGCGCCAGCAGCCAAGATAGGGACTACTACAATGAGCAGTTCTTC. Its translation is CASSQDRDYYNEQFF.

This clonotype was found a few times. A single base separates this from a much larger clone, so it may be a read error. The CDR3 here is CACNSLGTGGEYGYTF. The CDR3 nucleotides are TGTGCCTGCAATTCCCTGGGGACAGGGGGTGAATATGGCTACACCTTC. The gene calls are TRBV27 and TRBJ1-2; 11 bases line up with TRBD1. The germline V gene encodes CDR1 MNHEY and CDR2 SMNVEV (reference sequence). This CDR3 spans 16 amino acids. Germline trimming cut 11 bases from V and 5 bases from J; bases unmatched to any gene: 16.

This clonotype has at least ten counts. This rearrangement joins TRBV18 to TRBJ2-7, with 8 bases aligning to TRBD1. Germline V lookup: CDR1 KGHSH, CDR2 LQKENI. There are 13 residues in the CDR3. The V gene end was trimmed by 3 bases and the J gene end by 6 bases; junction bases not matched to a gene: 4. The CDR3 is CASSPVQGGEQYV. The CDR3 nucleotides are TGTGCCAGCTCACCGGTACAGGGGGGCGAGCAGTACGTC.

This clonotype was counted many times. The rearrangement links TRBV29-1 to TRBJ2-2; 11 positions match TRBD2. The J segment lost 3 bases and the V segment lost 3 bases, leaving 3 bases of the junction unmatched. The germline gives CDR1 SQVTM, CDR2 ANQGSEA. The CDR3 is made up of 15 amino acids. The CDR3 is CSVELAGGDTGELFF. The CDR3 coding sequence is TGCAGCGTTGAGCTAGCGGGAGGAGACACCGGGGAGCTGTTTTTT.

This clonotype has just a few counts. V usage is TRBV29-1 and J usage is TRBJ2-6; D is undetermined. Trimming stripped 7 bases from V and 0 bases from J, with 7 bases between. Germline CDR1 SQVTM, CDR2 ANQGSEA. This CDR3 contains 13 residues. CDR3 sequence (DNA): TGCAGCGCATATCCCTCTGGGGCCAACGTCCTGACTTTC. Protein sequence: CSAYPSGANVLTF. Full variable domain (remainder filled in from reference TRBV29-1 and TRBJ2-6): SAVISQKPSRDICQRGTSLTIQCQVDSQVTMMFWYRQQPGQSLTLIATANQGSEATYESGFVIDKFPISRPNLTFSTLTVSNMSPEDSSIYLCSAYPSGANVLTFGAGSRLTVL.

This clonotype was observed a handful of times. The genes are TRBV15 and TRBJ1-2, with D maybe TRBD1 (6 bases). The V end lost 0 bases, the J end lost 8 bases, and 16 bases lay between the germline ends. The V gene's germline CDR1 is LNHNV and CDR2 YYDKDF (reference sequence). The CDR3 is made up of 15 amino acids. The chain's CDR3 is CATSRDRSRGYGYTF. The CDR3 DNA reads TGTGCCACCAGCAGAGATCGCAGCAGGGGTTACGGCTACACCTTC.

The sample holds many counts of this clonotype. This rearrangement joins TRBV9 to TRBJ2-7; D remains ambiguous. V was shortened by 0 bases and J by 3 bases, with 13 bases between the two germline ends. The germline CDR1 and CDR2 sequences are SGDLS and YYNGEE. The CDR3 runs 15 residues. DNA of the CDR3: TGTGCCAGCAGCGTAGGACCACAAGGTCACTACGAGCAGTACTTC. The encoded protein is CASSVGPQGHYEQYF. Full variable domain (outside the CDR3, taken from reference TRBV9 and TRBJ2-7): DSGVTQTPKHLITATGQRVTLRCSPRSGDLSVYWYQQSLDQGLQFLIQYYNGEERAKGNILERFSAQQFPDLHSELNLSSLELGDSALYFCASSVGPQGHYEQYFGPGTRLTVT.

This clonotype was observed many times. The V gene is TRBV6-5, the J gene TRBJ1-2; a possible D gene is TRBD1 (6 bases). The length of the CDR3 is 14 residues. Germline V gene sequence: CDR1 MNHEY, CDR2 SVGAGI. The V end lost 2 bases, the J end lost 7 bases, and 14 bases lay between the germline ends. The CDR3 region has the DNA TGTGCCAGCAGTTACCTAAACAGGGCTGGTGGCTACACCTTC. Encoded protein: CASSYLNRAGGYTF.

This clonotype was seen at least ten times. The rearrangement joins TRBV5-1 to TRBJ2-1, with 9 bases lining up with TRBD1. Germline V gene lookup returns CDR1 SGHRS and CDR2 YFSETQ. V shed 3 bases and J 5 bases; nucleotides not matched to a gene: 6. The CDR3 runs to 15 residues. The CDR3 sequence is CASSSGQGQHNEQFF. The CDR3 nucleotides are TGCGCCAGCAGCTCGGGACAGGGCCAACACAATGAGCAGTTCTTC.

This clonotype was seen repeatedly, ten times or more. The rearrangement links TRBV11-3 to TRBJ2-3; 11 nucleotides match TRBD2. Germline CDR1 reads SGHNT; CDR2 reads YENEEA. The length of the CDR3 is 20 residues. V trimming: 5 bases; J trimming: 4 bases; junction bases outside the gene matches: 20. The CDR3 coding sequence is TGTGCCAGCAGCGGAACGGACGGACTTTTACTAGCGGGAGCTTCAGATACGCAGTATTTT. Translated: CASSGTDGLLLAGASDTQYF.

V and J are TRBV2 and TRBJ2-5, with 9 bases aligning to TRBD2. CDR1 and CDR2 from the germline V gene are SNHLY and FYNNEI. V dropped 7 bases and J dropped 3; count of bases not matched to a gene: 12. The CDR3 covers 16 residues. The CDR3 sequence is CASIKLAGPSKETQYF. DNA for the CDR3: TGTGCCAGCATTAAGCTAGCGGGACCAAGCAAAGAGACCCAGTACTTC.